Listed below are T cell receptor beta chains from one sample, sequenced in a study of cytomegalovirus exposure and HLA in healthy donors. The repertoire was sequenced with immunoSEQ multiplex PCR; TCRdb's copy has only in-frame clones and lacks some. The sample holds more than 130,000 clones; 60% to 85% are singletons and the top ten take less than 3.5%. The sequencing input was PBMCs. The source is a male donor in good health and CMV-seronegative. Both conserved end residues are part of each CDR3. Each record gives: CDR3 length, J gene, V gene, D gene, clone size, CDR3 DNA, CDR3 protein. The D gene is left open where the match is weak. The size entry is marked missing in some rows and otherwise reads once, few, many or a size class.

>13|TRBJ1-1|TRBV6-6|NA|NA
TGTGCCAGCAGTTATACGCGGAGTACTGAAGCTTTCTTT
CASSYTRSTEAFF
>16|TRBJ1-6|TRBV21-1|NA|once
TGTGCCAGCAGCGCCCAGACAGGGCGGCCTAATTCACCCCTCCACTTT
CASSAQTGRPNSPLHF
>13|TRBJ1-1|TRBV29-1|TRBD1|NA
TGCAGCGTGGGGACAGGGGGAGACACTGAAGCTTTCTTT
CSVGTGGDTEAFF
>13|TRBJ2-7|TRBV19|TRBD2|NA
TGTGCCAGTAGTTTCGGACTAGCCTACGAGCAGTACTTC
CASSFGLAYEQYF
>12|TRBJ2-7|TRBV23-1|NA|NA
TGCGCCCTACCCTGGAGGGTCTACGAGCAGTACTTC
CALPWRVYEQYF
>15|TRBJ2-5|TRBV6-6|TRBD2|NA
TGTGCCAGCAGAATTGTAGCGGGGTTAAAAGAGACCCAGTACTTC
CASRIVAGLKETQYF
>15|TRBJ1-5|TRBV7-9|TRBD1|NA
TGTGCCAGCAGCTTAGAAGGGACAGGGACTCAGCCCCAGCATTTT
CASSLEGTGTQPQHF
>15|TRBJ2-7|TRBV15|TRBD1|NA
TGTGCCACTAAAACCGGGACAGGTGAATTCTACGAGCAGTACTTC
CATKTGTGEFYEQYF
>14|TRBJ2-3|TRBV6-5|TRBD2|NA
TGTGCCATCAGGCGGGGGGTTCACCCAGATACGCAGTATTTT
CAIRRGVHPDTQYF
>14|TRBJ1-6|TRBV30|TRBD1|NA
TGTGCCTGGAGCCCAGGGGGCGTGGATTCACCCCTCCACTTT
CAWSPGGVDSPLHF
>15|TRBJ2-6|TRBV6-4|TRBD2|NA
TGTGCCAGCAGTCGGGAGGGGACTGGGGCCAACGTCCTGACTTTC
CASSREGTGANVLTF
>13|TRBJ1-1|TRBV5-5|NA|NA
TGTGCCAGCAGGGCTGGTCGGGGTGGTGAAGCTTTCTTT
CASRAGRGGEAFF
>14|TRBJ2-3|TRBV29-1|NA|NA
TGCAGCGTTGATCGGGGGGCGCGCACAGATACGCAGTATTTT
CSVDRGARTDTQYF
>16|TRBJ1-1|TRBV5-1|NA|NA
TGCGCCAGCAGCTTACGGGCAGGGGCCGTAAACACTGAAGCTTTCTTT
CASSLRAGAVNTEAFF
>13|TRBJ1-1|TRBV30|NA|NA
TGTGCCTGGAGTGTACAGGGTTCCACTGAAGCTTTCTTT
CAWSVQGSTEAFF
>15|TRBJ2-7|TRBV27|NA|NA
TGTGCCAGCAGTGCCAACTCCGGGACACCCTACGAGCAGTACTTC
CASSANSGTPYEQYF
>15|TRBJ1-3|TRBV6-5|TRBD1|NA
TGTGCCAGCAGTTACTCGTCTACAGGGGTGAACACCATATATTTT
CASSYSSTGVNTIYF
>18|TRBJ2-1|TRBV13|NA|many
TGTGCCAGCAGCCCCCCAACCATACGGGGGAGCTCCTACAATGAGCAGTTCTTC
CASSPPTIRGSSYNEQFF
>14|TRBJ1-1|TRBV6-6|NA|NA
TGTGCCAGCAGTCGGGCAGGGAGGGACACTGAAGCTTTCTTT
CASSRAGRDTEAFF
>13|TRBJ1-1|TRBV18|NA|NA
TGTGCCAGCTCACCAGTGACTCCCACTGAAGCTTTCTTT
CASSPVTPTEAFF
>13|TRBJ2-1|TRBV11-2|NA|NA
TGTGCCAGCAGCTACGCCGTAGCTGGAGAGCAGTTCTTC
CASSYAVAGEQFF
>15|TRBJ2-7|TRBV2|NA|few
TGTGCCAGCAGTCCCCAAGCGGTTTCCTCCTACGAGCAGTACTTC
CASSPQAVSSYEQYF
>15|TRBJ1-5|TRBV7-9|NA|NA
TGTGCCAGCAGCTTAGGAGACAGTAGCAATCAGCCCCAGCATTTT
CASSLGDSSNQPQHF
>14|TRBJ2-4|TRBV9|NA|NA
TGTGCCAGCAGCGTAGGTCTTGCCAAAAACATTCAGTACTTC
CASSVGLAKNIQYF
>15|TRBJ1-6|TRBV7-8|NA|few
TGTGCCAGCAGCTTAAGTCGGGTGGAGAATTCACCCCTCCACTTT
CASSLSRVENSPLHF
>14|TRBJ1-5|TRBV6-4|NA|NA
TGTGCCAGCAGTCCGACCGCGGGCAATCAGCCCCAGCATTTT
CASSPTAGNQPQHF
>14|TRBJ2-5|TRBV5-1|TRBD1|NA
TGCGCCAGCAGCTACAGGACAGGGTCAGAGACCCAGTACTTC
CASSYRTGSETQYF
>16|TRBJ1-2|TRBV12-5|TRBD1|NA
TGTGCTAGTGGCCTCCCCCGGGACAGGACTTTCTATGGCTACACCTTC
CASGLPRDRTFYGYTF
>15|TRBJ1-1|TRBV6-4|TRBD1|NA
TGTGCCAGCAGTGTTACGACAGGGTCGGGCACTGAAGCTTTCTTT
CASSVTTGSGTEAFF
>14|TRBJ2-5|TRBV7-3|TRBD1|NA
TGTGCCAGCAGCTTGAGGGGGCCCCTTGAGACCCAGTACTTC
CASSLRGPLETQYF
>12|TRBJ1-2|TRBV29-1|NA|few
TGCAGCGTTCCCGACAGATTCTATGGCTACACCTTC
CSVPDRFYGYTF
>15|TRBJ1-2|TRBV6-6|NA|NA
TGTGCCAGCAGTTACACCAATCATCCAGGGGACGGCTACACCTTC
CASSYTNHPGDGYTF
>16|TRBJ2-3|TRBV5-1|TRBD1|few
TGCGCCAGCAGCTTGACAGGGGGTGTACTACCAGATACGCAGTATTTT
CASSLTGGVLPDTQYF
>15|TRBJ1-1|TRBV2|NA|NA
TGTGCCAGCAGTGAAATGGCAGGGGAAAGCACTGAAGCTTTCTTT
CASSEMAGESTEAFF
>15|TRBJ1-2|TRBV9|TRBD1|NA
TGTGCCAGCAGCCCCACAGGGGGCTGGAACTATGGCTACACCTTC
CASSPTGGWNYGYTF
>16|TRBJ1-2|TRBV4-1|NA|NA
TGCGCCAGCAGCCAAGTCCCCACAGGTTTTAACTATGGCTACACCTTC
CASSQVPTGFNYGYTF
>15|TRBJ1-1|TRBV6-5|TRBD1|NA
TGTGCCAGCAGTTACACTCAGACAGGGGGGGCTGAAGCTTTCTTT
CASSYTQTGGAEAFF